Described below is a single T cell receptor beta chain sequence and its context. Its antigen is as yet unknown. This specimen belongs to a study of blood T cells in healthy people across ages. Per-sample yields of isolated PBMCs were at least 7 million. With each sample, at least 5 micrograms of total RNA were extracted. The CDR3 totals 15 residues. Germline CDR1 and CDR2: LNHNV and YYDKDF (reference sequence). The V end was cut by 3 bases, the J end by 3 bases, with 13 bases between. It was with a sample-barcoded 5' primer and a J-beta primer mix that a second PCR of about 6 to 12 cycles was run. All cDNA molecules were each tagged by a template-switch adaptor with 12 random nucleotides. TCRdb independently ran MiXCR on the 5' RACE reads; one entry per CDR3 protein. The data contain 1,800,000 or so distinct CDR3 sequences, about 39% of them seen just once; the ten biggest clones take up roughly 23%.

Findings and limits, study-wide: Possibly, changes in expanded clonotypes were confounded because donor CMV status was unknown.

The material sequenced was blood. This rearrangement joins TRBV15 to TRBJ2-3, with D possibly being TRBD1 or TRBD2 (6 bases each). The source is a human donor in good health. The CDR3, as DNA: TGTGCCACCAGCAGGGAGGGGGTCATTACAGATACGCAGTATTTT. As protein: CATSREGVITDTQYF.